This T cell receptor beta chain is from a study of CD8 T cells in ankylosing spondylitis. General study findings and limits: Those disease-linked clones were CD8+; they were also relatively rare in peripheral blood. Significant enrichment of disease-linked clones was reportedly seen in matched ankylosing spondylitis synovial fluid. In ankylosing spondylitis blood, a motif of roughly 8 highly homologous TCR beta variants appeared characteristic.

For TCR beta, libraries came from quantitative 5'-RACE with molecular barcodes. TCRdb recomputed calls from the 5' RACE reads with MiXCR, one row per CDR3 protein. The repertoire holds fewer than 350,000 distinct CDR3 sequences, with approximately 10% as singletons. The CDR3 is made up of 15 amino acids. The germline V and J ends were trimmed by 4 bases and 0 bases, with 13 bases remaining between them. In this sample, this clonotype turned up many times. Its matching antigen is unknown. The clonotype comes from a female donor with ankylosing spondylitis or in good health (not recorded which). The chain joins TRBV12-3 or TRBV12-4 to TRBJ2-7; a weak D match, TRBD2 (5 bases). Sequencing was done on a sample of blood, either unsorted or a sorted T cell fraction (not recorded which). The CDR3 loop is CASSSAGKGSYEQYF. The DNA of the CDR3 is TGTGCCAGCAGTTCAGCCGGGAAAGGCTCCTACGAGCAGTACTTC.